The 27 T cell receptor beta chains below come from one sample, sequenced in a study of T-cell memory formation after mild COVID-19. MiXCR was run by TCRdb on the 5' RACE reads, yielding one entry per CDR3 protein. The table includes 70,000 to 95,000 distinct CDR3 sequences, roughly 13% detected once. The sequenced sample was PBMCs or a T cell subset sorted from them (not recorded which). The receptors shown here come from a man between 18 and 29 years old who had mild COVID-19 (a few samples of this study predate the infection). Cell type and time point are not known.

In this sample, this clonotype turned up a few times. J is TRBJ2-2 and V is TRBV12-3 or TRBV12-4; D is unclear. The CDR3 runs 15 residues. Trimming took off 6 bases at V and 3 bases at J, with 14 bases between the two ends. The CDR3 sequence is CASRSPGTYTGELFF. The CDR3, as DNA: TGTGCCAGCAGATCCCCGGGCACCTACACCGGGGAGCTGTTTTTT.

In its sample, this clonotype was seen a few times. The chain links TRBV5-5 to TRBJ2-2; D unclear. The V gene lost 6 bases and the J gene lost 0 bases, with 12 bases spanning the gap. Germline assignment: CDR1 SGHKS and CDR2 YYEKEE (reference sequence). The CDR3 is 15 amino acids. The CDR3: CASNLLGPNTGELFF. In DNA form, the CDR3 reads TGTGCCAGCAACCTTCTTGGACCGAACACCGGGGAGCTGTTTTTT. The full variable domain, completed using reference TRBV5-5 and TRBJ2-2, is DAGVTQSPTHLIKTRGQQVTLRCSPISGHKSVSWYQQVLGQGPQFIFQYYEKEERGRGNFPDRFSARQFPNYSSELNVNALLLGDSALYLCASNLLGPNTGELFFGEGSRLTVL.

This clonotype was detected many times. CDR3: CATTLTGGGYEQYF. In DNA, the CDR3 is TGTGCCACCACGTTAACGGGGGGCGGCTACGAGCAGTACTTC. V gene TRBV10-3 combines with J gene TRBJ2-7; D is perhaps TRBD2 (7 bases). Deletions cut 10 bases from V and 3 bases from J, with 19 bases between. Germline CDR1 is ENHRY and CDR2 is SYGVKD. This CDR3 region has 14 residues.

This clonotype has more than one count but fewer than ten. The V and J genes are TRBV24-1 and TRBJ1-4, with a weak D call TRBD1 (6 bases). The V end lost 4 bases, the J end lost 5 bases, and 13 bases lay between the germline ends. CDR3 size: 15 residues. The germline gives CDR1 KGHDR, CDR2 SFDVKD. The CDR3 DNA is TGTGCCACCAGTGACCCAGGGGAAATGAATGAAAAACTGTTTTTT. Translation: CATSDPGEMNEKLFF.

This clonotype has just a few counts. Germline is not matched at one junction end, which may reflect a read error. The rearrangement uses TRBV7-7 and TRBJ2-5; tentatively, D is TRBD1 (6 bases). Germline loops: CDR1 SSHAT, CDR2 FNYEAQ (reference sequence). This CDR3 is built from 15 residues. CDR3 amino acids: CASSSTGRIQETQYF. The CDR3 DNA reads TGTGCTAGCAGCTCTACAGGGCGAATCCAAGAGACCCAGTACTTC. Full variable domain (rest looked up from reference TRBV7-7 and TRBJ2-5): GAGVSQSPRYKVTKRGQDVTLRCDPISSHATLYWYQQALGQGPEFLTYFNYEAQPDKSGLPSDRFSAERPEGSISTLTIQRTEQRDSAMYRCASSSTGRIQETQYFGPGTRLLVL.

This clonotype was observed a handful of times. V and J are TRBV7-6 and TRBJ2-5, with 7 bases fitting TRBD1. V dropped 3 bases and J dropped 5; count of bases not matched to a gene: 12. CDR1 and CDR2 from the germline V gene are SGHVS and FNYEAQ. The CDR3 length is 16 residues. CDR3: CASSFRPGQLGETQYF. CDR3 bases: TGTGCCAGCAGCTTTCGCCCGGGACAGCTGGGTGAGACCCAGTACTTC.

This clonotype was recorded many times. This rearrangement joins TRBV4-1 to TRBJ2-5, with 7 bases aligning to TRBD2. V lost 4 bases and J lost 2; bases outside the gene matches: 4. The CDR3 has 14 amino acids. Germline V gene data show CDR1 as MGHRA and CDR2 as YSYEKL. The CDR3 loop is CASSRGGGQETQYF. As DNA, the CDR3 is TGCGCCAGCAGCCGGGGCGGGGGACAAGAGACCCAGTACTTC.

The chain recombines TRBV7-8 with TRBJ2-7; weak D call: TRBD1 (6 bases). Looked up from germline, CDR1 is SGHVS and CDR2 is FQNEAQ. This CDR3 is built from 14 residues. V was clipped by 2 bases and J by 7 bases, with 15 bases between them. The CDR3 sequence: CASSLLVGAGEQYF. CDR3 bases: TGTGCCAGCAGCTTATTAGTGGGGGCCGGAGAGCAGTACTTC.

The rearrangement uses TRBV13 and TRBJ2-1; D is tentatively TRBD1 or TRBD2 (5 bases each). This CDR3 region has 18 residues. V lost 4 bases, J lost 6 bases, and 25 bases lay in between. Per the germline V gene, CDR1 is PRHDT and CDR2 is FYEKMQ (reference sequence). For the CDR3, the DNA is TGTGCCAGCAGCTCCTATGATCGCCGGGACGCGAAGGGCAATGAGCAGTTCTTC. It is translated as CASSSYDRRDAKGNEQFF.

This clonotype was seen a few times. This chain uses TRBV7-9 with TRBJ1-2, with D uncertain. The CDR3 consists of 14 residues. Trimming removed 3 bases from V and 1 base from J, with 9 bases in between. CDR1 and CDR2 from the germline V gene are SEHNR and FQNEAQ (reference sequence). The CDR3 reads CASSFGDINYGYTF. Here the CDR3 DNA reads TGTGCCAGCAGCTTTGGAGACATTAACTATGGCTACACCTTC.

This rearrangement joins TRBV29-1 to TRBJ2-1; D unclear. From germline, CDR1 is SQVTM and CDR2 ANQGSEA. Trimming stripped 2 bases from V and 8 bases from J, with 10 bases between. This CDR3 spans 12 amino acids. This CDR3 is CSVESLDDEQFF. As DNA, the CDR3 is TGCAGCGTTGAATCCCTAGATGATGAGCAGTTCTTC.

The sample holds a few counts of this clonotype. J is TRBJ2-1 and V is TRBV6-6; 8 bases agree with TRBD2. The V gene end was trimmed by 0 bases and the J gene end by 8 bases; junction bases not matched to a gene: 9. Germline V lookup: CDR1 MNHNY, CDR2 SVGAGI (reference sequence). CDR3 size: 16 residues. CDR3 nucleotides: TGTGCCAGCAGTTACTCGCCGGGGGGGGCTGGCTATGAGCAGTTCTTC. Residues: CASSYSPGGAGYEQFF.

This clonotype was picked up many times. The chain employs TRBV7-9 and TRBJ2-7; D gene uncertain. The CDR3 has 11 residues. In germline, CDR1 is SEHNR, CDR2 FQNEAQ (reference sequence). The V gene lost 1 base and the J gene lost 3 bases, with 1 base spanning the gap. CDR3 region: CASSLDYEQYF. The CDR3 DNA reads TGTGCCAGCAGCTTAGACTACGAGCAGTACTTC.

CDR3 bases: TGTGCCAGCAGCGTAGAGGGGAGGACAGATACGCAGTATTTT. It codes for CASSVEGRTDTQYF. V usage is TRBV9 and J usage is TRBJ2-3; tentative D call: TRBD2 (6 bases). CDR3 size: 14 residues. From germline, CDR1 is SGDLS and CDR2 YYNGEE. V was clipped by 0 bases and J by 3 bases, with 8 bases between them.

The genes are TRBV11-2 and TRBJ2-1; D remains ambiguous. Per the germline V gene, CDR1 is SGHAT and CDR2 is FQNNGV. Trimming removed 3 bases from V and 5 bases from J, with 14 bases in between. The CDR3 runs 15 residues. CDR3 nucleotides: TGTGCCAGCAGCTTTTGGGCTACAGAGAACAATGAGCAGTTCTTC. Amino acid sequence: CASSFWATENNEQFF.

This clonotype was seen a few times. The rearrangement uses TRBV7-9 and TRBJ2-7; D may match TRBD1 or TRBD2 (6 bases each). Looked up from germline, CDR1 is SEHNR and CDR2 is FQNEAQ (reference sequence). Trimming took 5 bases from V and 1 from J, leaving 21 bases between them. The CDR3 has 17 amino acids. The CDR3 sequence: CASSPPGWRDNSYEQYF. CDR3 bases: TGTGCCAGCAGCCCCCCTGGGTGGAGGGACAATTCCTACGAGCAGTACTTC.

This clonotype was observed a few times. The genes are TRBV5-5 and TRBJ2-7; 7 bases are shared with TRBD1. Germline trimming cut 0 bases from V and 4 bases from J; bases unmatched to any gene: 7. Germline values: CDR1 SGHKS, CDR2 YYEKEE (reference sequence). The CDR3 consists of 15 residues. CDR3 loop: CASSLVFGTEYEQYV. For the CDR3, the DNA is TGTGCCAGCAGCTTGGTTTTCGGGACAGAGTACGAGCAGTACGTC.

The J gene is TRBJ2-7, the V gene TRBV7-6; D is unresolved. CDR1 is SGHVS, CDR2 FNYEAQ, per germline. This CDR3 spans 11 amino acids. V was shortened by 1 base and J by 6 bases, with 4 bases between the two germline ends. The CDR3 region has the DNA TGTGCCAGCAGCTTAGTCTGCGAGCAGTACTTC. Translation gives CASSLVCEQYF.

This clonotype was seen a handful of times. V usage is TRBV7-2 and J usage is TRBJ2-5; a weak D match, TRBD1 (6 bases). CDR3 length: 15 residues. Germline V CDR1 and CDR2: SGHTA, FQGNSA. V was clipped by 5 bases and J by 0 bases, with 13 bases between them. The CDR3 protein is CASSRGTLYQETQYF. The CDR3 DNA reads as TGTGCCAGCAGCCGAGGGACACTGTACCAAGAGACCCAGTACTTC.

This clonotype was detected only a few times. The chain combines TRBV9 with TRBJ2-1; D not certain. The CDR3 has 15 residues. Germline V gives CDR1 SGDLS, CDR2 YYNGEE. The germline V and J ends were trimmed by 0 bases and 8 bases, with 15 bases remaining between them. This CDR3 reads CASSVAETGLDEQFF. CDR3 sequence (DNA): TGTGCCAGCAGCGTAGCTGAGACCGGGTTGGATGAGCAGTTCTTC.

The CDR3 region is CASSGEGTLPDTQYF. DNA for the CDR3: TGTGCCAGCAGCGGGGAGGGGACTCTCCCGGATACGCAGTATTTT. V gene TRBV7-9 combines with J gene TRBJ2-3; TRBD2 aligns across 7 bases. After removal of 5 bases from V and 6 bases from J, the junction contained 11 bases not matched to a gene. Germline lookup yields CDR1 SEHNR and CDR2 FQNEAQ (reference sequence). The CDR3 spans 15 residues.

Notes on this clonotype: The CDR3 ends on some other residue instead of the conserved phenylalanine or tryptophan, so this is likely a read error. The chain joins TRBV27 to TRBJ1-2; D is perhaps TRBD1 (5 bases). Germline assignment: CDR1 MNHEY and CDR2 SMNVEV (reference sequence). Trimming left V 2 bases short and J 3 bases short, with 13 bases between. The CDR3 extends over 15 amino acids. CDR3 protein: CASSLGSGYDYGYTS. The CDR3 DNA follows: TGTGCCAGCAGTTTAGGGTCAGGGTATGACTATGGCTACACCTCC.

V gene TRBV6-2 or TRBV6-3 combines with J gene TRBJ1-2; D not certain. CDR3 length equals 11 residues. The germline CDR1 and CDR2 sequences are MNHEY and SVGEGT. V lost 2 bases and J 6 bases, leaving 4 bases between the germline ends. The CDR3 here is CASSYPDGYTF. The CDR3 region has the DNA TGTGCCAGCAGTTACCCCGATGGCTACACCTTC.

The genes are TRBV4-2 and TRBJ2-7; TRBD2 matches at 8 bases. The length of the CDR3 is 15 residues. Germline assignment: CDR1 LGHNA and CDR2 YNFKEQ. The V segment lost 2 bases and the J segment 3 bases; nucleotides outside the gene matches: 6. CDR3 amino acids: CASSQRAGGIYEQYF. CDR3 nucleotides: TGTGCCAGCAGCCAACGGGCGGGGGGAATCTACGAGCAGTACTTC.

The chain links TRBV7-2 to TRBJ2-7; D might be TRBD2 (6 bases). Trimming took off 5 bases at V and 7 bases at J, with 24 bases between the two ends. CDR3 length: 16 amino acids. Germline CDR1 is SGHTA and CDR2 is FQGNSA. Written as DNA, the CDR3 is TGTGCCAGCAGCCACCCCGGGACTTGGGACGCTAAAGAGCAGTACGTC. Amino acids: CASSHPGTWDAKEQYV.

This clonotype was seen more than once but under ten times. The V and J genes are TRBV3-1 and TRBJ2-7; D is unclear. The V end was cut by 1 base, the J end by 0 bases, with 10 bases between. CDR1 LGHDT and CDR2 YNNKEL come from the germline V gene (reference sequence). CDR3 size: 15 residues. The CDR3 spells CASSQAQLSSYEQYF. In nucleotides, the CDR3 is TGTGCCAGCAGCCAAGCTCAGTTGTCCTCCTACGAGCAGTACTTC.

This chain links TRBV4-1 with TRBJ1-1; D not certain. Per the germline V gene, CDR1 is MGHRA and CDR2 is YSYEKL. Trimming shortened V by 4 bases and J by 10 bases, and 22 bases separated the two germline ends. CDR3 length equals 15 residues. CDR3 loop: CASSLAPRNRLGAFF. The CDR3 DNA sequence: TGCGCCAGCAGCCTCGCCCCCCGCAACCGGCTCGGAGCTTTCTTT.